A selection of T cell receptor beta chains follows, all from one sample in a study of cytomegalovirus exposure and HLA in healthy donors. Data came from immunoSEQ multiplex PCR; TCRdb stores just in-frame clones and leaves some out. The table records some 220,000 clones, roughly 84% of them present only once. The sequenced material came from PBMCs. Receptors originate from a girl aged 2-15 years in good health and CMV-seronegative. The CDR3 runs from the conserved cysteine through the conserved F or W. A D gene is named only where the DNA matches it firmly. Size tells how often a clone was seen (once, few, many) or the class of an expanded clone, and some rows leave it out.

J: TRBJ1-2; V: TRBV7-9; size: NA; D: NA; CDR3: CASSPRNRFNYGYTF; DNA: TGTGCCAGCAGCCCTCGGAACAGGTTTAACTATGGCTACACCTTC
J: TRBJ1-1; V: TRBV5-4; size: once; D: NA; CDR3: CASSLETPGVTEAFF; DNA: TGTGCCAGCAGCTTGGAGACCCCCGGGGTCACTGAAGCTTTCTTT
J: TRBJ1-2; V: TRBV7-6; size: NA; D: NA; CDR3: CASSPVEYGYTF; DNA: TGTGCCAGCAGCCCAGTGGAGTATGGCTACACCTTC
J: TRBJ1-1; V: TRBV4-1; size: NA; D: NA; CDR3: CASSQDSRAFF; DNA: TGCGCCAGCAGCCAAGATTCGAGAGCTTTCTTT
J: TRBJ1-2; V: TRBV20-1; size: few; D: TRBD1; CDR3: CSAGRGRGYTF; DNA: TGCAGTGCTGGCAGGGGGCGTGGCTACACCTTC
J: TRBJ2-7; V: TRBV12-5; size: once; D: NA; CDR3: CASGLGQGYEQYF; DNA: TGTGCTAGTGGTTTGGGCCAGGGGTACGAGCAGTACTTC
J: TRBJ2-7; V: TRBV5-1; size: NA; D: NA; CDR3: CASSPRGPYYEQYF; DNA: TGCGCCAGCAGTCCCAGGGGTCCCTACTACGAGCAGTACTTC
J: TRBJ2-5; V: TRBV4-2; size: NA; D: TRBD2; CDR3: CASSQIGTSAETQYF; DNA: TGTGCCAGCAGCCAAATAGGGACTAGCGCAGAGACCCAGTACTTC
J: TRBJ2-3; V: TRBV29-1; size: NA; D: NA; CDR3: CSAERGQKLADTQYF; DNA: TGCAGCGCCGAGCGAGGACAGAAGTTGGCAGATACGCAGTATTTT
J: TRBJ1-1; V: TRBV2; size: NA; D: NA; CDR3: CASSAAGEAFF; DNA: TGTGCCAGCAGTGCGGCAGGGGAAGCTTTCTTT
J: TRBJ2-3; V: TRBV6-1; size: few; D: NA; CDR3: CASSVDYPDTQYF; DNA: TGTGCCAGCAGTGTTGACTACCCAGATACGCAGTATTTT
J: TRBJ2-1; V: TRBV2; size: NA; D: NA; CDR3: CASSDGGLYNEQFF; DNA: TGTGCCAGCAGTGACGGCGGGTTGTACAATGAGCAGTTCTTC
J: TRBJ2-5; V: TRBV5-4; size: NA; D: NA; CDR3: CASSGMTDQETQYF; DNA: TGTGCCAGCAGCGGAATGACAGATCAAGAGACCCAGTACTTC
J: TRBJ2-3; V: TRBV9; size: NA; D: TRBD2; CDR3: CASSVSAGGPTDTQYF; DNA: TGTGCCAGCAGCGTATCAGCGGGAGGGCCGACAGATACGCAGTATTTT
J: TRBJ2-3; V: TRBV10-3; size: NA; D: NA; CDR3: CAIKGNTDTQYF; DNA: TGTGCCATCAAGGGGAACACAGATACGCAGTATTTT
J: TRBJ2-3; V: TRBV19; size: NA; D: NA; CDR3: CASSTQGRTDTQYF; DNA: TGTGCCAGTAGTACGCAGGGTCGCACAGATACGCAGTATTTT
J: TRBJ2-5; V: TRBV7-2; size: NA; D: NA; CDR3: CASSLGLQETQYF; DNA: TGTGCCAGCAGCTTAGGGCTTCAAGAGACCCAGTACTTC
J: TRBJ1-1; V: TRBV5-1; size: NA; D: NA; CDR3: CASSLAGENTEAFF; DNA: TGCGCCAGCAGCCTGGCGGGGGAAAACACTGAAGCTTTCTTT
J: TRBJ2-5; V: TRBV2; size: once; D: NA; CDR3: CASSEEGPLAGPQETQYF; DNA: TGTGCCAGCAGTGAAGAGGGCCCACTAGCAGGGCCCCAAGAGACCCAGTACTTC